These 17 T cell receptor beta chains were sequenced from one sample in a study of cytomegalovirus exposure and HLA in healthy donors. It was with 60 Vbeta and 13 Jbeta primers that the PCR ran. Clones were read by immunoSEQ multiplex PCR, and TCRdb kept only the in-frame ones, dropping some. Of around 130,000 clones listed, roughly 70% are singletons. The specimen was PBMCs. Every receptor here comes from a man aged 25-45 years in good health and CMV-seronegative.

Only one count was recorded for this clone. Different DNA sequences within this sample yield the same CDR3. The CDR3 region has the DNA TGTGCCAGCTCACCAGACAGGGGCTATGGCTACACCTTC. This sequence encodes CASSPDRGYGYTF. V is TRBV18 and J is TRBJ1-2, with 8 bases identical to TRBD1. This CDR3 has 13 amino acids. The germline gives CDR1 KGHSH, CDR2 LQKENI. V was pared by 2 bases and J by 4 bases, with 0 bases of the junction left unmatched.

The V call is TRBV28, the J call TRBJ1-2, with D maybe TRBD1 (5 bases). The CDR3 loop spans 15 amino acids. V lost 4 bases and J 2 bases, leaving 14 bases between the germline ends. The germline CDR1 and CDR2 sequences are MDHEN and SYDVKM. DNA of the CDR3: TGTGCCAGCAGTTCACGGACACTCACAAACTATGGCTACACCTTC. This sequence encodes CASSSRTLTNYGYTF.

Concerning this clone: The conserved final phenylalanine or tryptophan is absent from the CDR3, which likely points to a read error. Because the CDR3's place on the DNA is in doubt, the DNA is left out and the CDR3 is given as listed by TCRdb. V is TRBV30 and J is TRBJ2-7; the table's TRBD2 call for D was not verified on the DNA. The CDR3 totals 13 residues, both ends included. CDR1 GTSNPN and CDR2 SVGIG come from the germline V gene (reference sequence). The CDR3: CAWSVGTSGRVHP.

This chain uses TRBV27 with TRBJ1-2, with 8 bases aligning to TRBD1. V dropped 7 bases and J dropped 4; count of bases not matched to a gene: 17. Germline CDR1 MNHEY, CDR2 SMNVEV (reference sequence). This CDR3 comprises 17 residues. Here the CDR3 reads CASTRWQGAQNGYGYTF. CDR3 nucleotide sequence: TGTGCCAGCACCAGGTGGCAGGGGGCGCAGAACGGCTATGGCTACACCTTC.

V gene TRBV19 combines with J gene TRBJ1-5; TRBD1 might be the D (6 bases). Germline loops: CDR1 LNHDA, CDR2 SQIVND (reference sequence). This CDR3 comprises 19 residues. The V gene lost 6 bases and the J gene lost 0 bases, with 24 bases spanning the gap. CDR3 nucleotide sequence: TGTGCCAGTAGCTCCTCCGGGACATTACGAATATTTAGCAATCAGCCCCAGCATTTT. This translates into CASSSSGTLRIFSNQPQHF.

The CDR3 coding sequence is TGTGCCAGCAGCTTAGAATTTGCTAGTTCAGAATATAGCAATCAGCCCCAGCATTTT. Protein sequence: CASSLEFASSEYSNQPQHF. This chain joins TRBV7-8 and TRBJ1-5; D unresolved. The CDR3 extends over 19 amino acids. CDR1 and CDR2 from the germline V gene are SGHVS and FQNEAQ. V lost 1 base to trimming and J lost 0 bases, with 19 bases between them.

V is TRBV4-3 and J is TRBJ2-5; D might be TRBD2 (5 bases). Germline V gene data show CDR1 as LGHNA and CDR2 as YSLEER. Trimming removed 0 bases at V and 11 bases at J, with 13 bases between. The CDR3 loop spans 13 amino acids. The CDR3 DNA reads TGCGCCAGCAGCCAAGATGAAATGACTACTCAGTACTTC. Translated: CASSQDEMTTQYF.

The rearrangement joins TRBV9 to TRBJ1-5; no definite D call. The CDR3 totals 17 residues. Trimming cost V 1 base and J 0 bases, with 14 bases left between them. CDR1 and CDR2 (germline): SGDLS, YYNGEE. The CDR3 loop is CASSVWTCVDSNQPQHF. The DNA for the CDR3 is TGTGCCAGCAGCGTATGGACTTGCGTGGATAGCAATCAGCCCCAGCATTTT.

The chain joins TRBV2 to TRBJ2-7, with 8 bases lining up with TRBD1. The V and J ends lost 6 bases and 2 bases, in that order; junction bases with no gene match: 9. The germline gives CDR1 SNHLY, CDR2 FYNNEI. This CDR3 has 15 amino acids. The CDR3, as DNA: TGTGCCAGCAGGGCAACAGGGGGAAAGACCTACGAGCAGTACTTC. Its translation is CASRATGGKTYEQYF.

This clone was observed a few times. The chain combines TRBV4-1 with TRBJ2-7, with 10 bases that match TRBD1. V was pared by 2 bases and J by 3 bases, with 4 bases of the junction left unmatched. The CDR3 covers 15 residues. Germline CDR1 and CDR2: MGHRA and YSYEKL. CDR3 bases: TGCGCCAGCAGCCAATTTGGGGACAGGGGCTACGAGCAGTACTTC. It specifies CASSQFGDRGYEQYF.

The CDR3 DNA reads as TGTGCCAGCAGCGCCCCTCGGGGACTAGCAGTATTAGTCCAGTACTTC. It codes for CASSAPRGLAVLVQYF. This chain links TRBV7-9 with TRBJ2-5; TRBD2 matches 9 bases. CDR1 is SEHNR, CDR2 FQNEAQ, per germline (reference sequence). Unmatched junction bases numbered 17, after V lost 5 bases and J lost 10 bases. This CDR3 region has 16 residues.

The chain carries TRBV5-1 and TRBJ2-3; maybe TRBD2 (5 bases). V lost 1 base and J 1 base, leaving 13 bases between the germline ends. Germline lookup yields CDR1 SGHRS and CDR2 YFSETQ. This CDR3 spans 16 amino acids. The CDR3 loop reads CASSLMAGSGTDTQYF. Here the CDR3 DNA reads TGCGCCAGCAGCTTGATGGCGGGTTCGGGCACAGATACGCAGTATTTT.

V gene TRBV9 combines with J gene TRBJ2-5; possibly TRBD2 for D (7 bases). This CDR3 has 14 amino acids. Trimming removed 2 bases from V and 5 bases from J, with 13 bases in between. Germline CDR1 reads SGDLS; CDR2 reads YYNGEE. This CDR3 is CASSVGGGWETQYF. The CDR3 DNA is TGTGCCAGCAGCGTGGGAGGGGGTTGGGAGACCCAGTACTTC.

This chain joins TRBV5-1 and TRBJ2-7; the match to TRBD2 covers 9 bases. This CDR3 region has 16 residues. In germline, CDR1 is SGHRS, CDR2 YFSETQ. V shed 2 bases, J shed 0 bases, and the junction held 6 bases outside the gene matches. CDR3 region: CASSFGRLADSYEQYF. In DNA form, the CDR3 reads TGCGCCAGCAGCTTTGGGAGACTAGCGGACTCCTACGAGCAGTACTTC.

The V gene is TRBV28, the J gene TRBJ2-1; 7 positions match TRBD1. V shed 3 bases and J 7 bases; nucleotides not matched to a gene: 9. Germline assignment: CDR1 MDHEN and CDR2 SYDVKM. The CDR3 has 15 amino acids. The CDR3 DNA reads TGTGCCAGCAGTTTCCAGGGGGACCCGGGGAATGAGCAGTTCTTC. Amino acids: CASSFQGDPGNEQFF.

Here the CDR3 reads CASSVVAGYEQFF. In DNA form, the CDR3 reads TGTGCCAGCAGCGTAGTGGCAGGGTACGAGCAGTTCTTC. This chain connects TRBV9 to TRBJ2-1; maybe TRBD1 (5 bases). The V end was cut by 0 bases, the J end by 10 bases, with 11 bases between. The CDR3 is made up of 13 amino acids. CDR1 and CDR2 from the germline V gene are SGDLS and YYNGEE.

V and J are TRBV28 and TRBJ2-1; TRBD2 matches 8 bases. Germline V gene sequence: CDR1 MDHEN, CDR2 SYDVKM. The CDR3 has 14 amino acids. V gave up 4 bases and J gave up 10 bases; unmatched junction bases: 9. The CDR3 DNA is TGTGCCAGCAGTTCGGGGGGGGGAGGTCAAGAGCAGTTCTTC. Protein product: CASSSGGGGQEQFF.